These T cell receptor beta chains were read from a single sample in a study of control samples from healthy donors and cancer patients. The data were produced by immunoSEQ multiplex PCR, yet TCRdb's version contains in-frame clones alone and is incomplete. The profile shows about 70,000 clones, about 87% of them singletons. Material: PBMCs. These receptors were collected from a woman between 50 and 59 years old with head and neck cancer. Both conserved end residues are part of each CDR3. A D gene is named only where the DNA matches it firmly. The size of a clone is reported for some rows only, either as once, few or many, or as a class for expanded clones.

TRBV6-4	NA	NA	TRBJ2-2	TGTGCCAGCAGTAATCAGCCCCAAGTGGGGGAGCTGTTTTTT	CASSNQPQVGELFF
TRBV5-4	NA	NA	TRBJ2-7	TGTGCCAGCAGCTTGGGGTACGAGCAGTACTTC	CASSLGYEQYF
TRBV6-5	NA	NA	TRBJ1-2	TGTGCCAGCAGTCAGGGGTATGGCTACACCTTC	CASSQGYGYTF
TRBV5-1	TRBD1	NA	TRBJ2-1	TGCGCCAGCAGCTGGGGACGATCAGGGACAGGCTCGGGAAATGAGCAGTTCTTC	CASSWGRSGTGSGNEQFF
TRBV5-4	TRBD1	NA	TRBJ2-6	TGTGCCAGCAGCTTGTTGCAGGGGGCTTCAACTGGGGCCAACGTCCTGACTTTC	CASSLLQGASTGANVLTF
TRBV10-2	TRBD2	NA	TRBJ2-1	TGCGCCAGTAAGAGAGCTACTAGCGGGGGGCCCCACTCCTACAATGAGCAGTTCTTC	CASKRATSGGPHSYNEQFF
TRBV30	TRBD1	NA	TRBJ1-2	TGTGCCTGGAGTGCCACAGGGGGCGCGGTGAATGGCTACACCTTC	CAWSATGGAVNGYTF
TRBV4-3	NA	NA	TRBJ1-4	TGCGCCAGCAGCCAGGGGGGACGTAGTAATGAAAAACTGTTTTTT	CASSQGGRSNEKLFF
TRBV7-2	TRBD1	NA	TRBJ1-2	TGTGCCAGCAGCTCGCAGGGGGCGCGGATGATTTTAGGTGGCTACACCTTC	CASSSQGARMILGGYTF
TRBV29-1	NA	NA	TRBJ1-5	TGCAGCGTTAGACTCGCTACGGGCAATCAGCCCCAGCATTTT	CSVRLATGNQPQHF
TRBV28	NA	NA	TRBJ2-7	TGTGCCAGCAGTGCCAACTGGGGCCTCTCCTACGAGCAGTACTTC	CASSANWGLSYEQYF
TRBV28	NA	NA	TRBJ1-6	TGTGCCAGCAGTTCTTGGACTCCGGCGGATTCACCCCTCCACTTT	CASSSWTPADSPLHF
TRBV5-4	NA	NA	TRBJ2-1	TGTGCCAGCAGCCTCCTCCTGTCGGGGGTATTCGATGAGCAGTTCTTC	CASSLLLSGVFDEQFF
TRBV4-2	NA	NA	TRBJ1-2	TGTGCCAGCACCCCGTGGTCGGCATATGGCTACACCTTC	CASTPWSAYGYTF
TRBV23-1	NA	NA	TRBJ1-2	TGCGCCAGCAGTCAATCACATCTCTACCCCAGCGACTACACCTTC	CASSQSHLYPSDYTF
TRBV11-1	NA	NA	TRBJ1-2	TGTGCCAGCCCTCGAGGCACCTTC	CASPRGTF
TRBV6-5	NA	NA	TRBJ1-2	TGTGCCAGCAGTCTCAACAGAGCCGCTAACTATGGCTACACCTTC	CASSLNRAANYGYTF
TRBV28	TRBD1	NA	TRBJ1-2	TGTGCCAGCAGTTCCCCAGGGGGTCTCCCTGGAATGGGCTATGGCTACACCTTC	CASSSPGGLPGMGYGYTF
TRBV29-1	TRBD1	NA	TRBJ1-5	TGCAGCGTGAAAGGACAGGTCAATCAGCCCCAGCATTTT	CSVKGQVNQPQHF
TRBV27	NA	once	TRBJ1-3	TGTGCCAGCAGTTTAGCCCCGCCAGGGCCCGGCTCTGGAAACACCATATATTTT	CASSLAPPGPGSGNTIYF
TRBV6-1	NA	once	TRBJ1-1	TGTGCCAGCAGTGAGGGGGTGACTGAAGCTTTCTTT	CASSEGVTEAFF
TRBV5-4	TRBD1	few	TRBJ1-2	TGTGCCAGCAGCTCCGGGACAGGGGTCTATGGCTACACCTTC	CASSSGTGVYGYTF
TRBV2	NA	few	TRBJ1-6	TGTGCCAGCAGTGTGGGGGGGGCAGGCAATTCACCCCTCCACTTT	CASSVGGAGNSPLHF
TRBV5-1	NA	NA	TRBJ2-5	TGCGCCAGCAGCTTGGGCCAAGAGACCCAGTACTTC	CASSLGQETQYF
TRBV21-1	NA	NA	TRBJ2-3	TGTGCCACCAGGGGTGGGGGTACAGATACGCAGTATTTT	CATRGGGTDTQYF
TRBV5-1	NA	NA	TRBJ2-7	TGCGCCAGCAGCTTGTCCAATGGTGGTGAGCAGTACTTC	CASSLSNGGEQYF
TRBV7-9	NA	NA	TRBJ1-2	TGTGCCAGCAGCCCAGACGGAGGGGTTAACTATGGCTACACCTTC	CASSPDGGVNYGYTF
TRBV7-6	NA	NA	TRBJ1-5	TGTGCCAGCAGCTTAGGCGCAGTCCATAGCAATCAGCCCCAGCATTTT	CASSLGAVHSNQPQHF
TRBV2	NA	NA	TRBJ2-7	TGTGCCAGCAGTGAGGGGGCCGGGGAGCAGTACTTC	CASSEGAGEQYF
TRBV29-1	NA	NA	TRBJ2-7	TGCAGCGCAATCACCAGGAGTTCCTACGAGCAGTACTTC	CSAITRSSYEQYF
TRBV27	NA	once	TRBJ2-2	TGTGCCAGCAGCCGACAGACCGGGGAGCTGTTTTTT	CASSRQTGELFF
TRBV4-1	TRBD1	NA	TRBJ2-7	TGCGCCAGCAGCCAAGTCAGCAGGGGGCGGTTCGAGCAGTACTTC	CASSQVSRGRFEQYF
TRBV28	NA	few	TRBJ1-2	TGTGCCAGCAGATCACAGACCAACTATGGCTACACCTTC	CASRSQTNYGYTF
TRBV5-1	NA	few	TRBJ1-6	TGCGCCACCAAATCTGACAGCCGATCTAATTCACCCCTCCACTTT	CATKSDSRSNSPLHF
TRBV5-4	NA	few	TRBJ1-6	TGTGCCAGCAGCGGAAACAGGGAATCACCCCTCCACTTT	CASSGNRESPLHF
TRBV5-6	TRBD1	NA	TRBJ1-6	TGTGCCAGCAGCCCGGGACAGGGCATTTCACCCCTCCACTTT	CASSPGQGISPLHF
TRBV27	NA	NA	TRBJ1-1	TGTGCCAGCAGTCGAACACCGAACACTGAAGCTTTCTTT	CASSRTPNTEAFF
TRBV7-2	TRBD1	NA	TRBJ2-7	TGTGCCAGCAGCTTTTCCGGGACAGGGGGACGCGAGCAGTACTTC	CASSFSGTGGREQYF
TRBV3-1/TRBV3-2	TRBD2	NA	TRBJ2-3	TGTGCCAGCAGCCAAGAGTCAAGCGGGGGAACAGATACGCAGTATTTT	CASSQESSGGTDTQYF
TRBV11-2	TRBD2	NA	TRBJ2-2	TGTGCCAGCAGGATATTCGGTGTAGCGGGGGGGCTGTCGACCGGGGAGCTGTTTTTT	CASRIFGVAGGLSTGELFF
TRBV7-9	TRBD1	NA	TRBJ2-2	TGTGCCAGCAGCCCCATCATAGGACAGGGAAGGTCCGGGGAGCTGTTTTTT	CASSPIIGQGRSGELFF
TRBV7-3	NA	NA	TRBJ2-3	TGTGCCAGCAGCCGTGACGGGGGATCCACAGATACGCAGTATTTT	CASSRDGGSTDTQYF
TRBV7-9	NA	NA	TRBJ1-5	TGTGCCAGCAGCTCCCTTTCGGCCCCCACCCAGCCCCAGCATTTT	CASSSLSAPTQPQHF
TRBV5-6	TRBD1	NA	TRBJ2-7	TGTGCCAGCAGCGCCGGACAGGGGCGCTACGAGCAGTACTTC	CASSAGQGRYEQYF
TRBV6-2/TRBV6-3	NA	NA	TRBJ1-5	TGTGCCAGCAGCCTGGCGGGCAATCAGCCCCAGCATTTT	CASSLAGNQPQHF